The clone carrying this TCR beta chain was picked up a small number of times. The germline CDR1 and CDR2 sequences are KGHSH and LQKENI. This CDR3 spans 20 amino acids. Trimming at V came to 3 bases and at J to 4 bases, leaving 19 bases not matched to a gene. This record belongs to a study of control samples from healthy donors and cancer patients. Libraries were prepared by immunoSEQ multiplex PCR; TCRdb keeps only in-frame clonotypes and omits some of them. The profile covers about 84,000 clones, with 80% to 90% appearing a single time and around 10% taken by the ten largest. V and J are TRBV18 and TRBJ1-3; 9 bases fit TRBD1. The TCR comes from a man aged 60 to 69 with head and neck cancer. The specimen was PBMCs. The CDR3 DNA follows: TGTGCCAGCTCACCTGTGGCGTATACCGGGACAGGGATATCCGGAAACACCATATATTTT. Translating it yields CASSPVAYTGTGISGNTIYF.